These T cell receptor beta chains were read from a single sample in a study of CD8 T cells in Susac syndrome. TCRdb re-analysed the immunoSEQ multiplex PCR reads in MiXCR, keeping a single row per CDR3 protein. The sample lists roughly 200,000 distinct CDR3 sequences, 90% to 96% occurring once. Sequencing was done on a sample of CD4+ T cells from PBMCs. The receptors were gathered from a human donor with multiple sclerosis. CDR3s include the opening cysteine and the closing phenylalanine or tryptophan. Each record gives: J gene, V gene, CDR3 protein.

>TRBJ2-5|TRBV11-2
CASSLTGTGGSETQYF
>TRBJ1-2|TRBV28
CASKGTATYGYTF
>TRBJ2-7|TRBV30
CAWSVLDRAGEQYF
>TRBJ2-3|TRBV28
CASSRDRGYTDTQYF
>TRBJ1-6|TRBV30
CAWTFGDNSPLHF
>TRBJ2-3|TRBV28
CASSYGTTDTQYF
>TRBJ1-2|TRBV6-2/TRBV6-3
CASSYMYGYTF
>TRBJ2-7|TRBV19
CASSFDRLTYEQYF
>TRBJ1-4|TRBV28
CASTQGVGEKLFF
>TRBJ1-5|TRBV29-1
CSVEDERDQPQHF
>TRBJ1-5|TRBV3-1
CASSQGRQAYQPQHF
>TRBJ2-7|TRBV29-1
CSVGVRGLRRPYEQYF
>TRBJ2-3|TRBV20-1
CSARAWDYPTDTQYF
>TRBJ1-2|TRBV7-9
CASSPPQGKGYGYTF
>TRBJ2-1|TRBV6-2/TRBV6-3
CASTNTGATNEQFF
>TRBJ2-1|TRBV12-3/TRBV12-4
CASSFSRSDRSHNEQFF
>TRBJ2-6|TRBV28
CARWGQTSGANVLTF